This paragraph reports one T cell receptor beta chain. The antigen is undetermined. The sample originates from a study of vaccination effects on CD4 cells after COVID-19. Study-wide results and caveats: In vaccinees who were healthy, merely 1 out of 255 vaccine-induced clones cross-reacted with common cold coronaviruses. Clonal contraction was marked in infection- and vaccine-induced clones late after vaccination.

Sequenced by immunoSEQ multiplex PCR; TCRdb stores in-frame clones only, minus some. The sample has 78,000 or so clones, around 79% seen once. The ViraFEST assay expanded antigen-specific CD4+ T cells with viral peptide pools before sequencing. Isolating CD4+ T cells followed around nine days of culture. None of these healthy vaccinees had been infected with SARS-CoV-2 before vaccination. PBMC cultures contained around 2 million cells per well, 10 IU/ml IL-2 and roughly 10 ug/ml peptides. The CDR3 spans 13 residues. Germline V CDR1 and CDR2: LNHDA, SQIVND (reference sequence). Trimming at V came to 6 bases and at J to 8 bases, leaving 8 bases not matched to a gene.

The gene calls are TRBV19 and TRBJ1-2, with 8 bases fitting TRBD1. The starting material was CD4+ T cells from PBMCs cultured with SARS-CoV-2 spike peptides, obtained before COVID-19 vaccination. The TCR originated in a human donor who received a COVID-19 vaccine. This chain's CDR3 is CASSYTGGRGYTF. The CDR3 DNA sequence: TGTGCCAGTAGCTACACAGGGGGAAGGGGCTACACCTTC.